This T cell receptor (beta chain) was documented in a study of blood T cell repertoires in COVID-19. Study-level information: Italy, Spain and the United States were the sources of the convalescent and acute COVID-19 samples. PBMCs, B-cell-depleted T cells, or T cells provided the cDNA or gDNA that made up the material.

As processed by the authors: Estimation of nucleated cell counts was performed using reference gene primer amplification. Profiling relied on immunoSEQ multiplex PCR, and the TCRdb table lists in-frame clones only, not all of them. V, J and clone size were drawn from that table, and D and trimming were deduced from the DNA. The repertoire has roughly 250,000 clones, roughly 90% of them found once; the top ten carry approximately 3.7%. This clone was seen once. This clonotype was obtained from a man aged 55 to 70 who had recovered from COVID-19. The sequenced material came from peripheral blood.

The CDR3 loop is CASKGGRVNTGELFF. CDR3 coding DNA: TGTGCCAGTAAGGGAGGACGGGTTAACACCGGGGAGCTGTTTTTT. The rearrangement links TRBV19 to TRBJ2-2; possible D gene TRBD2, 6 bases. CDR3 length: 15 amino acids. Trimming took 7 bases from V and 2 from J, leaving 14 bases between them. In germline, CDR1 is LNHDA, CDR2 SQIVND (reference sequence).